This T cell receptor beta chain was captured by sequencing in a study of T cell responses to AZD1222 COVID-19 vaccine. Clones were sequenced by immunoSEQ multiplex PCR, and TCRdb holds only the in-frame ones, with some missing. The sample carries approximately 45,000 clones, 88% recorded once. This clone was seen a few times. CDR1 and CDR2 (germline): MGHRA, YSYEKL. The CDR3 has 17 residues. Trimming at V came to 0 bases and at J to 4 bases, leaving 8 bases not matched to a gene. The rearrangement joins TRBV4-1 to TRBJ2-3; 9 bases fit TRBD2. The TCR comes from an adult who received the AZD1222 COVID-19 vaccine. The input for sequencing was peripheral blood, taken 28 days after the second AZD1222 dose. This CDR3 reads CASSQDPLLAGSDTQYF. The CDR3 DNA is TGCGCCAGCAGCCAAGATCCACTTCTAGCGGGATCAGATACGCAGTATTTT.